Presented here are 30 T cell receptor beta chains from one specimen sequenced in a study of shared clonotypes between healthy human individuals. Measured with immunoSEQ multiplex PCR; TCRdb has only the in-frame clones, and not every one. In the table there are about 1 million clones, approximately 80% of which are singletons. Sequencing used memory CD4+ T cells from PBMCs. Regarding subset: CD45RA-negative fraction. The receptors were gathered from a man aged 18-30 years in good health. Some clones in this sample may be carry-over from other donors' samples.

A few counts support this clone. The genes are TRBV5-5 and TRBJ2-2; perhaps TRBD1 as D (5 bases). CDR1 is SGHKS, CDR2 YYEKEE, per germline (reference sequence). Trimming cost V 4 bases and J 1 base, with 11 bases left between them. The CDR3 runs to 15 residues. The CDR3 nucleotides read TGTGCCAGCAGCCCCGGAAGGGGGAACACCGGGGAGCTGTTTTTT. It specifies CASSPGRGNTGELFF.

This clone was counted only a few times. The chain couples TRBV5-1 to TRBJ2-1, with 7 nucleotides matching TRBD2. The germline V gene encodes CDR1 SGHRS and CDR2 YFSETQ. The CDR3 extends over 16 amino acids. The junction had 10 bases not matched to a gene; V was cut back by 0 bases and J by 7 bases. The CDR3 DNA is TGCGCCAGCAGCTTGGGCGGGAGCGAAGTACAGAATGAGCAGTTCTTC. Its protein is CASSLGGSEVQNEQFF.

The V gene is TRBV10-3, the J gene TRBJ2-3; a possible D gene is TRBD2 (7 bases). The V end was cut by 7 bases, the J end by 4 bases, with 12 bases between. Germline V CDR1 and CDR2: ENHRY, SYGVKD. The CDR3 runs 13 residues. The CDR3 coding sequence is TGTGCCATCAAGGGGGGGATGCCAGATACGCAGTATTTT. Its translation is CAIKGGMPDTQYF.

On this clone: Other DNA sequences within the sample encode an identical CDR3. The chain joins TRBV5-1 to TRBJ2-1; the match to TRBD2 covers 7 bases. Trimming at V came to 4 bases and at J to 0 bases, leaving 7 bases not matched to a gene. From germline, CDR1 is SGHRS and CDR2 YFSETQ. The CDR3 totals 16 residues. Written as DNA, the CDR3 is TGCGCCAGCAGCCCCCAAGCGGGGAGCTCCTACAATGAGCAGTTCTTC. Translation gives CASSPQAGSSYNEQFF.

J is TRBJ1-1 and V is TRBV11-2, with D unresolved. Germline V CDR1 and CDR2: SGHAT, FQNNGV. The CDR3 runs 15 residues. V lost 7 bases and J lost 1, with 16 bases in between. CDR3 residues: CASKEQYLKNTEAFF. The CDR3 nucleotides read TGTGCCAGCAAAGAACAGTACCTGAAGAACACTGAAGCTTTCTTT.

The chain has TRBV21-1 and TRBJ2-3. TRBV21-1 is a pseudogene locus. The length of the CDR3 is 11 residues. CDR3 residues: CASGLEYTQYF. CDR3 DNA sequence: TGTGCCAGCGGGTTAGAGTATACGCAGTATTTT.

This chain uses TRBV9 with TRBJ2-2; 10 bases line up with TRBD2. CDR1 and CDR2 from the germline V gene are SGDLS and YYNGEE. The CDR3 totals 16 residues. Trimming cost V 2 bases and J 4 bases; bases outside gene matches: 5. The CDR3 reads CASSVLAGASTGELFF. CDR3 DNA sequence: TGTGCCAGCAGCGTCCTAGCGGGGGCTTCCACCGGGGAGCTGTTTTTT.

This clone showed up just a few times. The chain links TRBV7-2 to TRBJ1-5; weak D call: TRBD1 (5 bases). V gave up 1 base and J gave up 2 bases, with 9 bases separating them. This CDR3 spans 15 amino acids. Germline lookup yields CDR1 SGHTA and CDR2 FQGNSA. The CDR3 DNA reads TGTGCCAGCAGCTTAGTCAGGGTCGGCAATCAGCCCCAGCATTTT. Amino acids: CASSLVRVGNQPQHF.

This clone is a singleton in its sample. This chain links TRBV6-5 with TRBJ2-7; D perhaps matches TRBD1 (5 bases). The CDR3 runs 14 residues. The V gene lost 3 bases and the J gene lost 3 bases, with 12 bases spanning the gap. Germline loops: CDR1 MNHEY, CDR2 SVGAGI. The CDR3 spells CASSYVTDHYEQYF. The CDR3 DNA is TGTGCCAGCAGTTATGTGACAGACCACTACGAGCAGTACTTC.

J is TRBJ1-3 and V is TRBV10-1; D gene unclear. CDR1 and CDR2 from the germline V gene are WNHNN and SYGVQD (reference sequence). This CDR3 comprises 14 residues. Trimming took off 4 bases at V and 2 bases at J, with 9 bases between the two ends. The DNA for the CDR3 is TGCGCCAGCAGTGCAACGTCCGCTGGAAACACCATATATTTT. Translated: CASSATSAGNTIYF.

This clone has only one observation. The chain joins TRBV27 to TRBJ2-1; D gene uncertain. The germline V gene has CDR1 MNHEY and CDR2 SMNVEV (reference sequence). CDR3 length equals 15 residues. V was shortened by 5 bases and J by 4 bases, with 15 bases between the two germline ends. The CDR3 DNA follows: TGTGCCAGCAGTCCCCCCTTTCGGCAGTACAATGAGCAGTTCTTC. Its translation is CASSPPFRQYNEQFF.

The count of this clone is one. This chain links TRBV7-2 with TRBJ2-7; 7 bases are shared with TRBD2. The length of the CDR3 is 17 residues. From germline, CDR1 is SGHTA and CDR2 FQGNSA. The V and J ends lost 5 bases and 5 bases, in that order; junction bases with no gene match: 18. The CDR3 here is CASSIVSRDYPPHEQYF. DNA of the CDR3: TGTGCCAGCAGCATAGTTTCTCGGGACTACCCCCCTCACGAGCAGTACTTC.

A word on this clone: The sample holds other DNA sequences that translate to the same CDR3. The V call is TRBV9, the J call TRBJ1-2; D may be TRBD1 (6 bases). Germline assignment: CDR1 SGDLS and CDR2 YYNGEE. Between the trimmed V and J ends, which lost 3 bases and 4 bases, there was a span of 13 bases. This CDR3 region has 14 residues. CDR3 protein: CASSAPQGTYGYTF. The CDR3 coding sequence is TGTGCCAGCAGCGCGCCTCAGGGGACCTATGGCTACACCTTC.

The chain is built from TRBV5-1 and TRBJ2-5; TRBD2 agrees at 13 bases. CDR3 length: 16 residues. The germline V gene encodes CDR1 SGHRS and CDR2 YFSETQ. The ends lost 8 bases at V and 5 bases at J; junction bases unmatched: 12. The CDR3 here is CARGTGTSGIWETQYF. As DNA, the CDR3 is TGCGCCAGGGGAACCGGGACTAGCGGGATCTGGGAGACCCAGTACTTC.

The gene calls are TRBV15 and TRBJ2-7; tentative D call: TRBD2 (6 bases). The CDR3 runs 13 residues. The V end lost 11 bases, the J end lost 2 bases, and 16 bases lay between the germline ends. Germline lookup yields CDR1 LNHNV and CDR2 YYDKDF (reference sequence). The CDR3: CAPRAGPAYEQYF. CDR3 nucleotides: TGTGCCCCGCGGGCGGGGCCAGCCTACGAGCAGTACTTC.

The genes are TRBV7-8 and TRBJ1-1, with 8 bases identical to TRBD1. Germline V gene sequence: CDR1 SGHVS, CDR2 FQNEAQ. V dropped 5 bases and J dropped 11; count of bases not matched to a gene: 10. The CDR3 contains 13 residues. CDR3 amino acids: CASSPGGQGAAFF. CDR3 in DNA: TGTGCCAGCAGCCCAGGGGGCCAGGGAGCGGCTTTCTTT.

CDR3 DNA: TGTGCCAGCAGCTTAAGTCTTACGAGGGCCTTTGGTTTGAATCAGCCCCAGCATTTT. This sequence encodes CASSLSLTRAFGLNQPQHF. The chain uses TRBV7-8 and TRBJ1-5; no clear D gene. V was shortened by 2 bases and J by 4 bases, with 24 bases between the two germline ends. CDR1 SGHVS and CDR2 FQNEAQ come from the germline V gene. The CDR3 length is 19 residues.

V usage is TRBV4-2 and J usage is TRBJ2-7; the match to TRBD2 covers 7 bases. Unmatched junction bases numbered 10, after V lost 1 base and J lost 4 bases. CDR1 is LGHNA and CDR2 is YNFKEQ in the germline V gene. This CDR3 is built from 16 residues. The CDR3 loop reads CASSQAWGGNGYEQYF. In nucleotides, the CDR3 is TGTGCCAGCAGCCAAGCCTGGGGGGGGAATGGGTACGAGCAGTACTTC.

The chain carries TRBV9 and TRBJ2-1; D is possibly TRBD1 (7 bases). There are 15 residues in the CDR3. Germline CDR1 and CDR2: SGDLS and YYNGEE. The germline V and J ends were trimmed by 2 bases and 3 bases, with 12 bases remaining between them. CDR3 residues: CASSVRDSLYNEQFF. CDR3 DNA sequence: TGTGCCAGCAGCGTGCGGGACAGCCTCTACAATGAGCAGTTCTTC.

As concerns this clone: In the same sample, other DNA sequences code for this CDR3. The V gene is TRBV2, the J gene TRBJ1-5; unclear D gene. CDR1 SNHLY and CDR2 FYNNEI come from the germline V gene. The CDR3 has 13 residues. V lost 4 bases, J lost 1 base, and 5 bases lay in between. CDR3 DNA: TGTGCCAGCAGTGCAGACAGCAATCAGCCCCAGCATTTT. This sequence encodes CASSADSNQPQHF.

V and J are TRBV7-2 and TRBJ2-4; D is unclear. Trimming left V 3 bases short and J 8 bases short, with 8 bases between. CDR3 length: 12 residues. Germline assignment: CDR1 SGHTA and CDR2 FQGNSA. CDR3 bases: TGTGCCAGCAGCTTGCGGTCAGACATTCAGTACTTC. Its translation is CASSLRSDIQYF.

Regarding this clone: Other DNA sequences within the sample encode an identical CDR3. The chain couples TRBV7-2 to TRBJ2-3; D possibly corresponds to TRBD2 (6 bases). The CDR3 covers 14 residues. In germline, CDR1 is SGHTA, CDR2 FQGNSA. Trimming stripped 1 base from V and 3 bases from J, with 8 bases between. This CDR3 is CASSLDAGTDTQYF. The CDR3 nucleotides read TGTGCCAGCAGCTTAGATGCGGGAACAGATACGCAGTATTTT.

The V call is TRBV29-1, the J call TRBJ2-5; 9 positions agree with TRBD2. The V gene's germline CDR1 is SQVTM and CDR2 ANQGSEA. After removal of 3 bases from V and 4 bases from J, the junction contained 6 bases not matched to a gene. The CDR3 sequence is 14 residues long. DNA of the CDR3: TGCAGCGTTGAGATAGCGGGAGTAGGAGAGACCCAGTACTTC. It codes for CSVEIAGVGETQYF.

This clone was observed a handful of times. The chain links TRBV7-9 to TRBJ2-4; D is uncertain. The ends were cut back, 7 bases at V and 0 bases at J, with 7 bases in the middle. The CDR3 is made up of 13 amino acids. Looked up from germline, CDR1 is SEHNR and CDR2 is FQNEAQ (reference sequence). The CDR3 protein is CASIGGAKNIQYF. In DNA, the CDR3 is TGTGCCAGCATCGGCGGAGCCAAAAACATTCAGTACTTC.

The CDR3 is CSVSTPNQFF. The CDR3 coding sequence is TGCAGCGTCTCGACTCCCAACCAGTTCTTC. The genes are TRBV29-1 and TRBJ2-1, with D unresolved. Looked up from germline, CDR1 is SQVTM and CDR2 is ANQGSEA. V was shortened by 6 bases and J by 13 bases, with 13 bases between the two germline ends. The CDR3 contains 10 residues.

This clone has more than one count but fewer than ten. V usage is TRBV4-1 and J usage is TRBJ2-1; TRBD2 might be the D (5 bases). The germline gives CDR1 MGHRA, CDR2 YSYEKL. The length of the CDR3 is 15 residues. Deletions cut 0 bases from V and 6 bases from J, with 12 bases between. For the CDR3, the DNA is TGCGCCAGCAGCCAAGAGCGGGTTATTAGCAATGAGCAGTTCTTC. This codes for CASSQERVISNEQFF.

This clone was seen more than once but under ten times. CDR3 amino acids: CASRPPGTGGDYGYTF. The CDR3 bases are TGTGCCAGTCGCCCCCCCGGGACAGGGGGCGACTATGGCTACACCTTC. The J gene is TRBJ1-2, the V gene TRBV19, with 12 bases fitting TRBD1. The CDR3 consists of 16 residues. The V and J ends lost 8 bases and 3 bases, in that order; junction bases with no gene match: 10. Germline V CDR1 and CDR2: LNHDA, SQIVND (reference sequence). The variable domain in full, with the rest retrieved from reference TRBV19 and TRBJ1-2, is DGGITQSPKYLFRKEGQNVTLSCEQNLNHDAMYWYRQDPGQGLRLIYYSQIVNDFQKGDIAEGYSVSREKKESFPLTVTSAQKNPTAFYLCASRPPGTGGDYGYTFGSGTRLTVV.

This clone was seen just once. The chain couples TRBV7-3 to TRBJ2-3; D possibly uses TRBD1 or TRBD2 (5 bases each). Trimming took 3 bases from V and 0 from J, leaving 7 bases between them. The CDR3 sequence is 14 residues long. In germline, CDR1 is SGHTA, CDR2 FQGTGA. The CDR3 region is CASSFRDSTDTQYF. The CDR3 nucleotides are TGTGCCAGCAGCTTTCGGGACAGCACAGATACGCAGTATTTT.

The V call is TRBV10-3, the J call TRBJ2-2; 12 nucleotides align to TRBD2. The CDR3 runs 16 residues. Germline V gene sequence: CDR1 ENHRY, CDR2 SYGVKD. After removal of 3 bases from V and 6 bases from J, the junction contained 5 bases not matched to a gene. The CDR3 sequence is CAISDGLAGGPGELFF. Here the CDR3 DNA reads TGTGCCATCAGTGATGGGCTAGCGGGAGGGCCCGGGGAGCTGTTTTTT.

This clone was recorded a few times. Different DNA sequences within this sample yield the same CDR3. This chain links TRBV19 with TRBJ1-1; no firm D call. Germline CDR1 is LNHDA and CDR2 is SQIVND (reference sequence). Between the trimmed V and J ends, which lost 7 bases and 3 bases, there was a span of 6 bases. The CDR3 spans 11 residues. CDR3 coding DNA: TGTGCCAGTACAGGATACACTGAAGCTTTCTTT. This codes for CASTGYTEAFF.